The 19 T cell receptor beta chains listed next were all sequenced from one sample in a study of beta chain features in type 1 diabetes. Study-wide findings and caveats: Among patients with Type 1 diabetes, TCRB CDR3s were moderately but significantly shorter in every one of the four CD4+ subsets.

The sequenced template was cDNA made from the entire isolated RNA. Repertoires were generated with immunoSEQ multiplex PCR, while TCRdb's copy carries only in-frame clones and drops some. Among fewer than 110,000 clones listed, under 30% were seen once. Their antigens are not known. Sequenced material: central memory CD4+ T cells from blood. The receptors derive from a woman aged 18-35 years with type 1 diabetes.

This chain joins TRBV4-3 and TRBJ2-1; D is undetermined. V lost 0 bases, J lost 0 bases, and 12 bases lay in between. This CDR3 contains 17 residues. Germline CDR1 reads LGHNA; CDR2 reads YSLEER. The CDR3 here is CASSQDRTYNSYNEQFF. The CDR3 DNA is TGCGCCAGCAGCCAAGACCGAACATACAACTCCTACAATGAGCAGTTCTTC.

The chain couples TRBV4-1 to TRBJ2-1; 10 nucleotides align to TRBD2. V gave up 8 bases and J gave up 8 bases; unmatched junction bases: 12. This CDR3 contains 15 residues. The V gene's germline CDR1 is MGHRA and CDR2 YSYEKL. This CDR3 reads CASRIWILAGDEQFF. The CDR3 coding sequence is TGCGCCAGCCGCATCTGGATCCTAGCGGGAGATGAGCAGTTCTTC.

This sequence joins TRBV28 and TRBJ2-7; 12 positions match TRBD2. Trimming cost V 5 bases and J 12 bases; bases outside gene matches: 5. The CDR3 is made up of 12 amino acids. From germline, CDR1 is MDHEN and CDR2 SYDVKM. CDR3 residues: CASSASGRASYF. DNA of the CDR3: TGTGCCAGCAGTGCTAGCGGGAGGGCCTCGTACTTC.

The gene calls are TRBV15 and TRBJ1-4; the D gene is possibly TRBD1 (6 bases). The CDR3 spans 15 residues. Trimming took off 5 bases at V and 2 bases at J, with 12 bases between the two ends. Germline CDR1 and CDR2: LNHNV and YYDKDF (reference sequence). Here the CDR3 reads CATSGKQGTNEKLFF. CDR3 nucleotide sequence: TGTGCCACCAGCGGAAAACAGGGTACTAATGAAAAACTGTTTTTT.

The rearrangement joins TRBV29-1 to TRBJ2-7, with no clear D. The CDR3 spans 11 residues. Trimming stripped 4 bases from V and 3 bases from J, with 7 bases between. Per germline, CDR1 SQVTM and CDR2 ANQGSEA. DNA of the CDR3: TGCAGCGTTGTAGCTGACTACGAGCAGTACGTC. Its protein is CSVVADYEQYV.

The chain combines TRBV15 with TRBJ1-1, with 8 positions matching TRBD1. Germline CDR1 is LNHNV and CDR2 is YYDKDF (reference sequence). The CDR3 runs to 14 residues. Trimming removed 0 bases from V and 8 bases from J; junction bases left unmatched: 5. As DNA, the CDR3 is TGTGCCACCAGCAGAGATCAGGGGGCGAGCGAAGCTTTCTTT. Its protein product is CATSRDQGASEAFF.

The genes are TRBV18 and TRBJ2-7; TRBD2 is a possible D gene (5 bases). There are 16 residues in the CDR3. Germline CDR1 is KGHSH and CDR2 is LQKENI. Deletions cut 3 bases from V and 3 bases from J, with 18 bases between. CDR3 bases: TGTGCCAGCTCACCTCTCCCGGGGTCTAGCATCTACGAGCAGTACTTC. It is translated as CASSPLPGSSIYEQYF.

The chain's CDR3 is CASSGQGYEQYV. The CDR3 coding sequence is TGTGCCAGCAGCGGACAGGGCTACGAGCAGTACGTC. This sequence joins TRBV2 and TRBJ2-7; 8 positions agree with TRBD1. The trim removed 6 bases at V and 3 bases at J, leaving 1 base unmatched. This CDR3 is 12 amino acids long. The germline CDR1 and CDR2 sequences are SNHLY and FYNNEI.

The J gene is TRBJ1-1, the V gene TRBV7-3; D not certain. The CDR3 has 13 amino acids. Per germline, CDR1 SGHTA and CDR2 FQGTGA. V gave up 4 bases and J gave up 2 bases, with 8 bases separating them. CDR3 loop: CASSSYINTEAFF. The CDR3 coding sequence is TGTGCCAGCAGCTCTTACATCAACACTGAAGCTTTCTTT.

The chain recombines TRBV11-2 with TRBJ1-1, with D uncertain. The CDR3 loop spans 16 amino acids. Trimming shortened V by 3 bases and J by 0 bases, and 14 bases separated the two germline ends. The germline V gene encodes CDR1 SGHAT and CDR2 FQNNGV. DNA for the CDR3: TGTGCCAGCAGCTTTCAGAGGGTTGGAATGAACACTGAAGCTTTCTTT. It codes for CASSFQRVGMNTEAFF.

To note about this clone: Other DNA variants within this sample encode the same CDR3. The chain has TRBV19 and TRBJ1-2; D possibly corresponds to TRBD1 (5 bases). V was shortened by 5 bases and J by 4 bases, with 8 bases between the two germline ends. The germline V gene has CDR1 LNHDA and CDR2 SQIVND (reference sequence). This CDR3 has 12 amino acids. CDR3 nucleotides: TGTGCCAGTAGTCGACAGTCCTATGGCTACACCTTC. Translating gives CASSRQSYGYTF.

The rearrangement uses TRBV29-1 and TRBJ1-1; D might be TRBD1 (6 bases). The germline V and J ends were trimmed by 0 bases and 1 base, with 12 bases remaining between them. The germline CDR1 and CDR2 sequences are SQVTM and ANQGSEA. The CDR3 is made up of 15 amino acids. As DNA, the CDR3 is TGCAGCGTTGAAGAGCCGGGACAACAGAACACTGAAGCTTTCTTT. It encodes CSVEEPGQQNTEAFF. The whole variable domain, remainder taken from reference TRBV29-1 and TRBJ1-1, is SAVISQKPSRDICQRGTSLTIQCQVDSQVTMMFWYRQQPGQSLTLIATANQGSEATYESGFVIDKFPISRPNLTFSTLTVSNMSPEDSSIYLCSVEEPGQQNTEAFFGQGTRLTVV.

Comments on this clone: Distinct nucleotide sequences in the sample also encode this CDR3. Here the CDR3 reads CAWSAGQGYGYTF. The CDR3 coding sequence is TGTGCCTGGAGTGCAGGACAGGGGTATGGCTACACCTTC. The chain combines TRBV30 with TRBJ1-2, with 9 bases fitting TRBD1. In germline, CDR1 is GTSNPN, CDR2 SVGIG (reference sequence). The CDR3 is 13 amino acids. V lost 1 base, J lost 5 bases, and 2 bases stayed unmatched.

The chain is built from TRBV5-1 and TRBJ1-2, with TRBD1 matching 7 bases. Trimming took 3 bases from V and 2 from J; bases not matched to a gene: 4. CDR1 and CDR2 from the germline V gene are SGHRS and YFSETQ. The CDR3 has 14 amino acids. The DNA for the CDR3 is TGCGCCAGCAGCTGGGGGACAGCGAACTATGGCTACACCTTC. It specifies CASSWGTANYGYTF.

The rearrangement links TRBV5-1 to TRBJ2-7, with 8 bases identical to TRBD1. This CDR3 comprises 14 residues. Germline assignment: CDR1 SGHRS and CDR2 YFSETQ. V shed 0 bases, J shed 2 bases, and the junction held 1 base outside the gene matches. The CDR3, as DNA: TGCGCCAGCAGCTTGGACAGGGGGGCCTACGAGCAGTACGTC. Amino acids: CASSLDRGAYEQYV.

This clone has more than one count but fewer than ten. The chain carries TRBV19 and TRBJ2-1; 7 bases match TRBD2. The junction had 9 bases not matched to a gene; V was cut back by 7 bases and J by 6 bases. Germline V gene lookup returns CDR1 LNHDA and CDR2 SQIVND (reference sequence). The CDR3 sequence is 14 residues long. The CDR3 here is CASIPGGGINEQFF. DNA for the CDR3: TGTGCCAGTATACCTGGGGGGGGGATCAATGAGCAGTTCTTC. Full variable domain (outside the CDR3, taken from reference TRBV19 and TRBJ2-1): DGGITQSPKYLFRKEGQNVTLSCEQNLNHDAMYWYRQDPGQGLRLIYYSQIVNDFQKGDIAEGYSVSREKKESFPLTVTSAQKNPTAFYLCASIPGGGINEQFFGPGTRLTVL.

J is TRBJ2-7 and V is TRBV5-1, with 8 bases matching TRBD1. J gave up 1 base and V 4 bases, and 4 bases lay outside the gene matches. CDR3 length: 14 residues. Germline V lookup: CDR1 SGHRS, CDR2 YFSETQ. CDR3 bases: TGCGCCAGCAGCGAAGGGACAGGTTCCTACGAGCAGTACTTC. Translation: CASSEGTGSYEQYF.

This clone showed up just a few times. The chain carries TRBV28 and TRBJ1-3, with a tentative D call TRBD1 (5 bases). The CDR3 has 14 residues. V dropped 5 bases and J dropped 7 bases, with 15 bases sitting between them. Per germline, CDR1 MDHEN and CDR2 SYDVKM. This chain's CDR3 is CASSAGFRLNTIYF. The CDR3 coding sequence is TGTGCCAGCAGTGCAGGGTTTAGATTGAACACCATATATTTT.

The rearrangement links TRBV6-5 to TRBJ1-5; no clear D. The CDR3 length is 13 residues. Between the trimmed V and J ends, which lost 6 bases and 1 base, there was a span of 7 bases. CDR1 MNHEY and CDR2 SVGAGI come from the germline V gene. The CDR3 nucleotides read TGTGCCAGCAGCCTAGACAGCAATCAGCCCCAGCATTTT. Protein: CASSLDSNQPQHF.